The T cell receptor (beta chain) under discussion was sequenced for a study of response to subunit inactivated influenza vaccine. This clonotype has just one count. Its specificity is not known. General study results and limits: The authors proposed limited new T cell recruitment per seasonal influenza vaccination.

This CDR3 has 15 amino acids. The V gene lost 0 bases and the J gene lost 3 bases, with 14 bases spanning the gap. CDR1 and CDR2 (germline): DFQATT, SNEGSKA (reference sequence). TCRdb re-called the RT-PCR reads with MiXCR, one entry per CDR3 protein. The sample shows a few hundred thousand distinct CDR3 sequences, about a fifth of them seen only once. The clonotype comes from a man aged 50-75 years who received an inactivated influenza vaccine. The specimen comprised PBMCs from blood, sampled less than 22 months after vaccination. V and J are TRBV20-1 and TRBJ1-2; D gene ambiguous. CDR3 in amino acids: CSARDRHLWDYGYTF. The CDR3 nucleotides read TGCAGTGCTAGAGACCGACACCTATGGGACTATGGCTACACCTTC.